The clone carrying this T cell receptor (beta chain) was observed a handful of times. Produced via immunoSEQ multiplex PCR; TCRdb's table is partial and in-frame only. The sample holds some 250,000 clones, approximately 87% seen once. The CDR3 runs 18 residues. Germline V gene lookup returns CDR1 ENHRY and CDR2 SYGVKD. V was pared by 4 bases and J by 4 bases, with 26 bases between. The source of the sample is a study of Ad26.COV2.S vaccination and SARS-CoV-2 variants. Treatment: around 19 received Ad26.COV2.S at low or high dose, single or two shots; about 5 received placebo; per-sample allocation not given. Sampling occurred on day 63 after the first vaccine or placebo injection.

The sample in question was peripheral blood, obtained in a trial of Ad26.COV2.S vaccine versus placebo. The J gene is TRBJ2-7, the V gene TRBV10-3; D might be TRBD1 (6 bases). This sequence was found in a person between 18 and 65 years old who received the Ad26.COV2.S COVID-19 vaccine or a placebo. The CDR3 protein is CAISASPVEQGEKYEQYF. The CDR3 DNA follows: TGTGCCATCAGTGCTTCCCCGGTAGAACAGGGTGAAAAGTACGAGCAGTACTTC.